This T cell receptor (beta chain) was profiled in a study of cytomegalovirus exposure and HLA in healthy donors. Broader study findings: Later work associated fewer than 20,000 TCR beta sequences with HLA alleles at 0.05 false discovery rate. A later analysis found most CMV-associated TCR beta chains apparently HLA-restricted. Three CMV-associated chains were confirmed in vitro to be specific for CMV antigens. Researchers reported in a later analysis that common viral pathogens appeared linked to several top clusters.

PCR used 60 Vbeta primers and 13 Jbeta primers. Sequenced by immunoSEQ multiplex PCR; TCRdb stores in-frame clones only, minus some. The sample includes some 130,000 clones, roughly 80% of them seen just once. V lost 2 bases, J lost 5 bases, and 12 bases lay in between. Germline CDR1 is MGHDK and CDR2 is SYGVNS. The CDR3 spans 14 residues. In the case of this clone: What it binds is not known.

The rearrangement links TRBV25-1 to TRBJ1-2, with a possible D match to TRBD1 (6 bases). Material: PBMCs. The clonotype comes from a male donor in good health and CMV-seronegative. CDR3 sequence (DNA): TGTGCCAGCAGTGAAGTCAAGGGGGATTATGGCTACACCTTC. Its translation: CASSEVKGDYGYTF.